This T cell receptor (beta chain) was obtained from a study of cytomegalovirus exposure and HLA in healthy donors. General study findings and limits: As confirmed in vitro, a few CMV-associated chains were specific for CMV antigens. When a later analysis was performed, an Asian-associated ancestry cluster reportedly had fewer N-insertions than the roughly 700-donor mean. Rare TCR sequences predominated, though certain public TCRs were found in many donors.

V lost 8 bases to trimming and J lost 5 bases, with 33 bases between them. Germline values: CDR1 LNHDA, CDR2 SQIVND (reference sequence). The length of the CDR3 is 19 residues. With 60 Vbeta and 13 Jbeta primers, the PCR was carried out. Profiled with immunoSEQ multiplex PCR; TCRdb holds only in-frame clones, not every one. The data contain roughly 120,000 clones, 75% of them singletons. In the case of this clone: As yet, its antigen is unknown.

This TCR came from a woman aged 40-49 years in good health and CMV-seropositive. This chain joins TRBV19 and TRBJ1-1, with D possibly being TRBD1 (6 bases). Sequencing input: PBMCs. CDR3 protein: CASSHQGTGGGTSRTEAFF. The CDR3 bases are TGTGCCAGTTCCCACCAGGGGACCGGGGGGGGGACCTCGAGGACTGAAGCTTTCTTT.